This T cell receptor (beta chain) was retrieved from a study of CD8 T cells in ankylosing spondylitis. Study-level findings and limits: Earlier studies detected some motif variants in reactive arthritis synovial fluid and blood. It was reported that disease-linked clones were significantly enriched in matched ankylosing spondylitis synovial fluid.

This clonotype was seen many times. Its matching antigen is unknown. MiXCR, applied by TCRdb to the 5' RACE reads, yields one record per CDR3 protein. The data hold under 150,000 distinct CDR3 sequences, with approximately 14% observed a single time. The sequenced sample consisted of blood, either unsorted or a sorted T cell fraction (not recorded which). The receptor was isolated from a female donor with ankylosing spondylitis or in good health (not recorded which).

In DNA form, the CDR3 reads TGTGCCAGCAGCTTTTACAAGGAACAAGAAGCTTTCTTT. This gives the protein CASSFYKEQEAFF. The V gene is TRBV11-2, the J gene TRBJ1-1, with D unresolved. V lost 3 bases, J lost 8 bases, and 13 bases lay in between. From germline, CDR1 is SGHAT and CDR2 FQNNGV. The CDR3 loop spans 13 amino acids.